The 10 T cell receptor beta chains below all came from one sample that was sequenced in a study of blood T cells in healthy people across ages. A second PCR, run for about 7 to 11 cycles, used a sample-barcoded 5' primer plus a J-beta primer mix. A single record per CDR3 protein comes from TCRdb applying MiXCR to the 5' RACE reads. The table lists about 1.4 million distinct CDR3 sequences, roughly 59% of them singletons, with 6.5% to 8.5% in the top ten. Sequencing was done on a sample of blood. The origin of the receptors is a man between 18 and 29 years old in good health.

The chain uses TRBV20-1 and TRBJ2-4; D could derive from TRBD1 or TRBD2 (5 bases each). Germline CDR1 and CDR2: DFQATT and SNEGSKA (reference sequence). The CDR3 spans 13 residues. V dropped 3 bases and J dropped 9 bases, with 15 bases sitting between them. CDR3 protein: CSASKGRRSIQYF. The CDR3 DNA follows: TGCAGTGCTAGTAAGGGACGTCGAAGCATTCAGTACTTC.

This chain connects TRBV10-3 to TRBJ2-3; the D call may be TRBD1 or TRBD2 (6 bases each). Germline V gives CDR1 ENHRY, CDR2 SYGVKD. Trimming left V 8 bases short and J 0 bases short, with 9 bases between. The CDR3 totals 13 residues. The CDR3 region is CAIRGPSTDTQYF. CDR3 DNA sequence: TGTGCCATCCGGGGGCCAAGCACAGATACGCAGTATTTT.

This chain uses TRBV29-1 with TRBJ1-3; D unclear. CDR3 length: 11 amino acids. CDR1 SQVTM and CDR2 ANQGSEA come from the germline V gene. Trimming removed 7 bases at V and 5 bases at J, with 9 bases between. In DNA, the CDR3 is TGCAGCGCCGTTGGACGAAACACCATATATTTT. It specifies CSAVGRNTIYF.

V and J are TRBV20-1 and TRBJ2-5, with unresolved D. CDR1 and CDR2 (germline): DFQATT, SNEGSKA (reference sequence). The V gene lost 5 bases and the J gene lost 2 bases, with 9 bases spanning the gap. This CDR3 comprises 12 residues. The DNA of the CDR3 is TGCAGTGCTGACGCGCTACAAGAGACCCAGTACTTC. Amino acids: CSADALQETQYF.

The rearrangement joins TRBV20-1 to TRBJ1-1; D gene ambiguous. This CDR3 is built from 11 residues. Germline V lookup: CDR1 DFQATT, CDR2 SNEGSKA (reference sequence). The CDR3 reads CTIARNTEAFF. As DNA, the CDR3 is TGCACCATAGCAAGGAACACTGAAGCTTTCTTT.

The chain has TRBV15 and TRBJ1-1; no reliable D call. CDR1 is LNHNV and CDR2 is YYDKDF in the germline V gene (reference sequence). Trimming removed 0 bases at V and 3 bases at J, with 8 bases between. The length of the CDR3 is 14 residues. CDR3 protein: CATSRDNTDTEAFF. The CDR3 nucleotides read TGTGCCACCAGCAGAGATAATACGGACACTGAAGCTTTCTTT.

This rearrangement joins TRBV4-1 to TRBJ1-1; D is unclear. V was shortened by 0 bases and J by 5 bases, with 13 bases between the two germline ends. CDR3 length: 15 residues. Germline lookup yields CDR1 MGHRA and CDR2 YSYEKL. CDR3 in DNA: TGCGCCAGCAGCCAAGATTTTTCGGCTAGGACTGAAGCTTTCTTT. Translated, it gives CASSQDFSARTEAFF.

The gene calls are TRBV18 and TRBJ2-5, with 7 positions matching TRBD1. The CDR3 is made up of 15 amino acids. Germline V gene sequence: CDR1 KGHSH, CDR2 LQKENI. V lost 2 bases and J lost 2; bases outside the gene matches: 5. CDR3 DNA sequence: TGTGCCAGCTCACCAACTGACAGGGTTCAAGAGACCCAGTACTTC. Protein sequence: CASSPTDRVQETQYF. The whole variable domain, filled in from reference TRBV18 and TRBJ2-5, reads NAGVMQNPRHLVRRRGQEARLRCSPMKGHSHVYWYRQLPEEGLKFMVYLQKENIIDESGMPKERFSAEFPKEGPSILRIQQVVRGDSAAYFCASSPTDRVQETQYFGPGTRLLVL.

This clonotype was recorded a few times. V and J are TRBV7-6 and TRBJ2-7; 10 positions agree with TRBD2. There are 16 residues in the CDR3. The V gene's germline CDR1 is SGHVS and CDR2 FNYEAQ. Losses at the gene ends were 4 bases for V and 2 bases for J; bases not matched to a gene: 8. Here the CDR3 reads CASSSPLAGVPYEQYF. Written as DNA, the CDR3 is TGTGCCAGCAGCTCGCCCCTAGCGGGAGTTCCCTACGAGCAGTACTTC. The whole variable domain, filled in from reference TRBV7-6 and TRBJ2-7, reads GAGVSQSPRYKVTKRGQDVALRCDPISGHVSLYWYRQALGQGPEFLTYFNYEAQQDKSGLPNDRFSAERPEGSISTLTIQRTEQRDSAMYRCASSSPLAGVPYEQYFGPGTRLTVT.

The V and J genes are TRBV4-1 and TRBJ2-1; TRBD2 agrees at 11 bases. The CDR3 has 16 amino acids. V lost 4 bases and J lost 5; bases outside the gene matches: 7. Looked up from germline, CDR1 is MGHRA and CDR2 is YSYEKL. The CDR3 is CASSPSSGRLDNEQFF. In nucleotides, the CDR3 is TGCGCCAGCAGCCCATCTAGCGGGAGGCTGGACAATGAGCAGTTCTTC.